The rows below give T cell receptor beta chains drawn from one sample of a study of read filtering for tumor transcriptome and immune sequencing. In TCRdb, the reads were re-called with MiXCR into one record per CDR3 protein. This table holds about 90,000 distinct CDR3 sequences, about 12% found once. Specimen: a population of CD138-negative cells sorted from bone marrow. Every receptor here comes from a donor aged 40 or older with multiple myeloma. Each CDR3 is given with its conserved first and last residue. Each record gives: V gene, J gene, clone size, D gene, CDR3 protein, CDR3 DNA. The D gene is left open where the match is weak. Some rows have no size entry. The others give once, few or many, or a class for an expanded clone.

>TRBV6-6|TRBJ1-5|many|NA
CASSPRGLGYQPQHF
TGTGCCAGCAGTCCGAGGGGCCTGGGGTATCAGCCCCAGCATTTT
>TRBV6-1|TRBJ1-5|many|NA
CASSGIGGGNQPQHF
TGTGCCAGCAGCGGAATCGGGGGGGGAAATCAGCCCCAGCATTTT
>TRBV28|TRBJ1-3|few|NA
CASSWDRASGNTIYF
TGTGCCAGCAGTTGGGACCGAGCCTCTGGAAACACCATATATTTT
>TRBV5-1|TRBJ2-7|once|NA
CTSSLVVASPPYEQYF
TGCACCAGTAGCTTGGTGGTGGCGTCACCCCCGTACGAGCAGTACTTC
>TRBV6-2/TRBV6-3|TRBJ1-5|many|TRBD1
CASSDGQGRTQPQHF
TGTGCCAGCAGTGACGGACAGGGGAGGACTCAGCCCCAGCATTTT
>TRBV3-1|TRBJ1-4|many|NA
CASSPGEEKLFF
TGTGCCAGCAGCCCCGGGGAGGAAAAACTGTTTTTT
>TRBV6-5|TRBJ2-7|many|NA
CASSFGFRYEQYF
TGTGCCAGCAGTTTCGGTTTCCGCTACGAGCAGTACTTC
>TRBV6-6|TRBJ2-4|NA|NA
CASSHRGIAGDIQYF
TGTGCCAGCAGCCACCGCGGAATCGCCGGGGACATTCAGTACTTC
>TRBV29-1|TRBJ1-4|NA|NA
CSVGVGQLNEKLFF
TGCAGCGTTGGGGTAGGACAGCTTAATGAAAAACTGTTTTTT
>TRBV7-9|TRBJ1-1|many|TRBD1
CASEGQVGRNTEAFF
TGTGCCAGCGAAGGACAGGTGGGGAGGAACACTGAAGCTTTCTTT
>TRBV5-1|TRBJ2-5|many|TRBD1
CASSLGDSQETQYF
TGCGCCAGCAGCTTGGGGGACAGCCAAGAGACCCAGTACTTC
>TRBV25-1|TRBJ2-1|many|TRBD1
CASSRDRGSYNEQFF
TGTGCCAGCAGCCGGGACAGGGGGTCCTACAATGAGCAGTTCTTC
>TRBV20-1|TRBJ2-1|many|TRBD2
CSASKRGIYNEQFF
TGCAGTGCTTCTAAGCGGGGGATTTACAATGAGCAGTTCTTC
>TRBV20-1|TRBJ2-1|NA|TRBD1
CSARDPGTDNEQFF
TGCAGTGCTAGGGACCCCGGGACAGACAATGAGCAGTTCTTC
>TRBV3-1|TRBJ2-5|NA|TRBD2
CVSSPGLAGAETQYF
TGTGTCAGCAGCCCGGGACTAGCGGGAGCAGAGACCCAGTACTTC
>TRBV23-1|TRBJ1-5|few|TRBD1
CASSQSGQGETVNQPQHF
TGCGCCAGCAGTCAATCGGGACAGGGGGAGACGGTAAATCAGCCCCAGCATTTT
>TRBV11-2|TRBJ2-7|many|NA
CASSLELSALYEQYF
TGTGCCAGCAGCTTGGAATTGTCCGCTTTGTACGAGCAGTACTTC
>TRBV30|TRBJ1-1|many|NA
CAWSVGERRAFF
TGTGCCTGGAGCGTTGGGGAGCGCCGGGCTTTCTTT
>TRBV29-1|TRBJ2-3|many|NA
CSVGQGGDTQYF
TGCAGCGTTGGGCAGGGTGGAGATACGCAGTATTTT
>TRBV29-1|TRBJ2-1|many|TRBD2
CSVDSSGSAYNEQFF
TGCAGCGTTGACTCTAGCGGGAGTGCGTACAATGAGCAGTTCTTC
>TRBV18|TRBJ1-1|many|NA
CASSPGLQNTEAFF
TGTGCCAGCTCACCAGGGCTTCAGAACACTGAAGCTTTCTTT
>TRBV2|TRBJ1-4|many|NA
CASTTGRSGKLFF
TGTGCCAGCACGACAGGCAGAAGCGGAAAACTGTTTTTT
>TRBV5-6|TRBJ2-1|many|NA
CASSLDRGETYNEQFF
TGTGCCAGCAGCTTGGATAGGGGGGAAACCTACAATGAGCAGTTCTTC
>TRBV11-2|TRBJ2-1|many|TRBD2
CASQTYFSSGRGQNEQFF
TGTGCCAGCCAAACTTACTTCAGTAGCGGGAGGGGACAGAATGAGCAGTTCTTC
>TRBV5-1|TRBJ1-1|few|NA
CASSLVPGLNTEAFF
TGCGCCAGCAGCTTGGTTCCAGGTTTGAACACTGAAGCTTTCTTT
>TRBV20-1|TRBJ2-1|NA|NA
CSAGLVSGGEQFF
TGCAGTGCTGGGCTAGTTTCCGGAGGGGAGCAGTTCTTC
>TRBV20-1|TRBJ1-1|many|TRBD1
CSARDGTGGLGTEAFF
TGCAGTGCTAGAGATGGGACAGGGGGCCTGGGCACTGAAGCTTTCTTT
>TRBV7-2|TRBJ1-1|many|NA
CASSLGVWNTEAFF
TGTGCCAGCAGCCTGGGGGTTTGGAACACTGAAGCTTTCTTT
>TRBV6-1|TRBJ1-2|NA|TRBD1
CVSILDRGLISGYTF
TGTGTCAGCATCCTGGACAGGGGGCTTATCTCTGGCTACACCTTC
>TRBV27|TRBJ2-7|many|TRBD2
CATSLTSQIIYEQYF
TGTGCCACCTCGCTGACTAGCCAAATCATATACGAGCAGTACTTC
>TRBV3-1|TRBJ2-5|many|TRBD1
CASSLVGTAETRETQYF
TGTGCCAGCAGCCTCGTCGGGACAGCGGAAACCAGGGAGACCCAGTACTTC
>TRBV20-1|TRBJ2-5|many|NA
CSAPNTLRETQYF
TGCAGTGCACCGAACACACTTCGGGAGACCCAGTACTTC
>TRBV20-1|TRBJ2-7|many|TRBD1
CSAHGGQGIYEQYF
TGCAGTGCTCACGGGGGACAGGGGATTTACGAGCAGTACTTC
>TRBV30|TRBJ1-2|NA|NA
CAWSTNNGYTF
TGTGCCTGGAGTACAAACAACGGCTACACCTTC
>TRBV4-1|TRBJ1-2|few|TRBD1
CASSQDHDRVSGYTF
TGCGCCAGCAGCCAAGATCACGACAGGGTGAGCGGCTACACCTTC
>TRBV5-1|TRBJ2-7|many|NA
CASSLGISIEYEQYF
TGCGCCAGCAGCTTGGGAATAAGTATTGAGTACGAGCAGTACTTC
>TRBV10-3|TRBJ2-3|many|NA
CAIRTPFGLETSTDTQYF
TGTGCCATCAGGACACCCTTTGGACTGGAAACTAGCACAGATACGCAGTATTTT
>TRBV7-2|TRBJ2-3|many|TRBD2
CASSPSLAADTQYF
TGTGCCAGCAGCCCCAGTCTAGCGGCAGATACGCAGTATTTT
>TRBV28|TRBJ2-7|many|NA
CASSTSTLYEQYF
TGTGCCAGCAGTACTTCCACCCTCTACGAGCAGTACTTC